This entry lists 8 T cell receptor beta chains sequenced from one sample in a study of human T cells and chemical hapten exposure. This sample's time point: healthy volunteer bleed at 6 weeks. Unfractionated whole blood was the source of the extracted total RNA. TCRdb re-analysed the RACE reads in MiXCR, keeping a single row per CDR3 protein. The sample lists about 79,000 distinct CDR3 sequences, 8.6% occurring once. Source material: whole blood. Every receptor here comes from a male donor in good health. Some clones in this sample may be carry-over from other donors' samples.

This clonotype was found a few times. This chain connects TRBV30 to TRBJ1-6; TRBD1 might be the D (5 bases). Trimming removed 5 bases from V and 6 bases from J, with 17 bases in between. Germline V CDR1 and CDR2: GTSNPN, SVGIG (reference sequence). CDR3 length equals 15 residues. The CDR3 coding sequence is TGTGCCTGGGATAGGAGCAGGGAGATTAATTCACCCCTCCACTTT. This encodes CAWDRSREINSPLHF. Variable domain in full (rest from reference TRBV30 and TRBJ1-6): SQTIHQWPATLVQPVGSPLSLECTVEGTSNPNLYWYRQAAGRGLQLLFYSVGIGQISSEVPQNLSASRPQDRQFILSSKKLLLSDSGFYLCAWDRSREINSPLHFGNGTRLTVT.

The rearrangement links TRBV4-2 to TRBJ2-5; no firm D call. V gave up 0 bases and J gave up 9 bases, with 11 bases separating them. The germline gives CDR1 LGHNA, CDR2 YNFKEQ. The CDR3 has 13 residues. CDR3 protein: CASSQDVGLAQYF. CDR3 sequence (DNA): TGTGCCAGCAGCCAAGATGTGGGATTGGCCCAGTACTTC.

The CDR3 protein is CASSDGQGATGNEQFF. The CDR3 DNA reads TGTGCCAGCAGCGACGGACAGGGGGCGACGGGCAATGAGCAGTTCTTC. The J gene is TRBJ2-1, the V gene TRBV9; 11 bases agree with TRBD1. Germline V CDR1 and CDR2: SGDLS, YYNGEE. The CDR3 loop spans 16 amino acids. The V segment lost 3 bases and the J segment 6 bases; nucleotides outside the gene matches: 8.

The sample holds a few counts of this clonotype. The chain combines TRBV13 with TRBJ2-2; D is possibly TRBD2 (5 bases). The V gene lost 2 bases and the J gene lost 6 bases, with 7 bases spanning the gap. Germline lookup yields CDR1 PRHDT and CDR2 FYEKMQ (reference sequence). This CDR3 is built from 13 residues. CDR3 nucleotides: TGTGCCAGCAGCTTACGGGATGCCGGGGAGCTGTTTTTT. Amino acid sequence: CASSLRDAGELFF.

The rearrangement links TRBV5-6 to TRBJ2-4; the match to TRBD1 covers 7 bases. V lost 0 bases, J lost 5 bases, and 5 bases stayed unmatched. The length of the CDR3 is 15 residues. Looked up from germline, CDR1 is SGHDT and CDR2 is YYEEEE. CDR3 region: CASSLVNRGENIQYF. The CDR3 region has the DNA TGTGCCAGCAGCTTGGTTAACAGGGGAGAAAACATTCAGTACTTC.

The V gene is TRBV6-2 or TRBV6-3, the J gene TRBJ2-7; TRBD1 agrees at 7 bases. Germline CDR1 reads MNHEY; CDR2 reads SVGEGT. This CDR3 region has 16 residues. Losses at the gene ends were 0 bases for V and 2 bases for J; bases not matched to a gene: 7. This CDR3 is CASSYSSGDRTYEQYF. For the CDR3, the DNA is TGTGCCAGCAGTTACTCGAGTGGGGACAGAACCTACGAGCAGTACTTC.

This chain links TRBV20-1 with TRBJ2-1; 13 nucleotides match TRBD2. This CDR3 has 17 amino acids. Trimming cost V 6 bases and J 6 bases; bases outside gene matches: 14. CDR1 and CDR2 from the germline V gene are DFQATT and SNEGSKA (reference sequence). The CDR3 DNA reads TGCAGTGCCCGCCCGTATCGAGGACTAGCGGGAGTCAATGAGCAGTTCTTC. Protein sequence: CSARPYRGLAGVNEQFF.

This clonotype was detected ten times or more. This chain links TRBV6-6 with TRBJ2-2, with TRBD2 matching 11 bases. The CDR3 runs 15 residues. Germline V gene data show CDR1 as MNHNY and CDR2 as SVGAGI (reference sequence). V was pared by 8 bases and J by 7 bases, with 9 bases of the junction left unmatched. The CDR3 here is CASVLGLAVDGELFF. The CDR3, as DNA: TGTGCCAGCGTACTGGGACTAGCGGTGGACGGGGAGCTGTTTTTT.